This TCR beta chain was found in a study of CD8+ T cells in alopecia areata. About the study: Each day, treated patients took oral tofacitinib twice, at 5 to 10 mg per dose.

RNA extraction was followed by reverse transcription into cDNA, which acted as the sequencing template. The assay was immunoSEQ multiplex PCR, and TCRdb's table has in-frame clones only and misses some. The repertoire consists of about 130,000 clones, with approximately 58% occurring once and the leading ten covering less than 5.5%. With 8 bases removed from V and 10 bases from J, the gap between germline ends came to 20 bases. This CDR3 has 13 residues. Germline loops: CDR1 KGHSH, CDR2 LQKENI. Specimens obtained from alopecia areata patients comprised lesional scalp punch biopsies and peripheral blood.

This clonotype was obtained from a human donor with alopecia areata. V and J are TRBV18 and TRBJ1-1; weak D call: TRBD1 (6 bases). Sample: CD4+ T cells sorted from blood, taken at week 0. The CDR3 loop is CASPPIPGVGAFF. CDR3 in DNA: TGTGCCAGCCCTCCGATACCAGGGGTTGGAGCTTTCTTT.